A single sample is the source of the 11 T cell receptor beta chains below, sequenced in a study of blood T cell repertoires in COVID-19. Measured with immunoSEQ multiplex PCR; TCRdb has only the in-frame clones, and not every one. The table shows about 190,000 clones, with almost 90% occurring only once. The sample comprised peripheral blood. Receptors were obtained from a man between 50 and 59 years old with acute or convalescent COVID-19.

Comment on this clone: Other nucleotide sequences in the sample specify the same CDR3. The CDR3 here is CASSPRTDMNTEAFF. CDR3 in DNA: TGTGCCAGCTCACCCCGGACAGACATGAACACTGAAGCTTTCTTT. This rearrangement joins TRBV18 to TRBJ1-1; D is possibly TRBD1 (6 bases). In germline, CDR1 is KGHSH, CDR2 LQKENI. The CDR3 is 15 residues long. Trimming left V 3 bases short and J 0 bases short, with 11 bases between.

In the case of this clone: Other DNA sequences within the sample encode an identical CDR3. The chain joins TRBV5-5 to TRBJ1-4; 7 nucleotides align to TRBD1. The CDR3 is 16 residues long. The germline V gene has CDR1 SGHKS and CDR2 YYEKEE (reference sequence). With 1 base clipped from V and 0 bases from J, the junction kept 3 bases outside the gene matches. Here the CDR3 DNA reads TGTGCCAGCAGCTTGCCGACAGGGACAACTAATGAAAAACTGTTTTTT. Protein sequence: CASSLPTGTTNEKLFF.

The CDR3 protein is CASSTGLAGGAGELFF. CDR3 DNA sequence: TGTGCCAGTAGTACTGGACTAGCGGGAGGGGCCGGGGAGCTGTTTTTT. This rearrangement joins TRBV19 to TRBJ2-2, with TRBD2 matching 15 bases. The CDR3 covers 16 residues. The V gene end was trimmed by 4 bases and the J gene end by 6 bases; junction bases not matched to a gene: 3. CDR1 and CDR2 (germline): LNHDA, SQIVND (reference sequence).

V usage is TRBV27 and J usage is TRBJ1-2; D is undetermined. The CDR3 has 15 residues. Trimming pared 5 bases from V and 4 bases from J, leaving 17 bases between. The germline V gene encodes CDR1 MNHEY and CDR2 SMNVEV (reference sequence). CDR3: CASSPQRGNAYGYTF. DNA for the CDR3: TGTGCCAGCAGTCCACAACGCGGGAACGCCTATGGCTACACCTTC.

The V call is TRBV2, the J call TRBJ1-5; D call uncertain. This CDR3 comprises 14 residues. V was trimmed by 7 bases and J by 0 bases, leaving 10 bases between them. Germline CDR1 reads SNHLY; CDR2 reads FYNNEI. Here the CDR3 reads CASNGIDSNQPQHF. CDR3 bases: TGTGCCAGCAACGGGATTGATAGCAATCAGCCCCAGCATTTT. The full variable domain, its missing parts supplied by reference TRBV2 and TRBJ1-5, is EPEVTQTPSHQVTQMGQEVILRCVPISNHLYFYWYRQILGQKVEFLVSFYNNEISEKSEIFDDQFSVERPDGSNFTLKIRSTKLEDSAMYFCASNGIDSNQPQHFGDGTRLSIL.

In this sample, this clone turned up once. The CDR3: CAVRQGTRNEQYF. CDR3 nucleotides: TGTGCCGTTCGACAGGGGACGAGGAACGAGCAGTACTTC. This chain links TRBV2 with TRBJ2-7; TRBD1 agrees at 8 bases. V gave up 11 bases and J gave up 5 bases; unmatched junction bases: 11. Germline V CDR1 and CDR2: SNHLY, FYNNEI. The CDR3 is 13 residues long.

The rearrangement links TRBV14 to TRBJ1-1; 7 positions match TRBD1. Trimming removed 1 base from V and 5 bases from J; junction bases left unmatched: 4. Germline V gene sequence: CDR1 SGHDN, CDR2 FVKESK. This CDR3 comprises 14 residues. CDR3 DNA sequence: TGTGCCAGCAGCCAAGTAGGGGGCGCGACTGAAGCTTTCTTT. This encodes CASSQVGGATEAFF.

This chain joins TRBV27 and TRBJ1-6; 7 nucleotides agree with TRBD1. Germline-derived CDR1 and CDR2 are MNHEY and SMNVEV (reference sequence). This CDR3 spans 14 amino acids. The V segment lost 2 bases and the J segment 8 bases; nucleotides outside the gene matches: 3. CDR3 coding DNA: TGTGCCAGCAGTTTAGTAGGGGGCGATTCACCCCTCCACTTT. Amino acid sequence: CASSLVGGDSPLHF.

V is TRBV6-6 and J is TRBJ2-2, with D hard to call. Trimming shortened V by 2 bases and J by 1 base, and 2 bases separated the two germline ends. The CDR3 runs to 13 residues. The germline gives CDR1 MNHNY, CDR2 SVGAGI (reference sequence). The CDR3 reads CASSYLNTGELFF. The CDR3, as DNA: TGTGCCAGCAGTTACCTGAACACCGGGGAGCTGTTTTTT.

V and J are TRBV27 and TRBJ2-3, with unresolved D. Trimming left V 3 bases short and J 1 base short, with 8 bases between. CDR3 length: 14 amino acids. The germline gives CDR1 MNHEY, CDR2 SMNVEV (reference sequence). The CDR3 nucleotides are TGTGCCAGCAGTTTTCTTTTCGGCACAGATACGCAGTATTTT. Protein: CASSFLFGTDTQYF.

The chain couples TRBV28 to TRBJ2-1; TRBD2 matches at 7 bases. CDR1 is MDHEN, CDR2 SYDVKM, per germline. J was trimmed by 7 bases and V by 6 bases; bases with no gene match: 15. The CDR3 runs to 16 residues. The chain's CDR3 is CASSPPRAGVGNEQFF. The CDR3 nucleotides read TGTGCCAGCAGCCCCCCTCGGGCGGGAGTGGGGAATGAGCAGTTCTTC.